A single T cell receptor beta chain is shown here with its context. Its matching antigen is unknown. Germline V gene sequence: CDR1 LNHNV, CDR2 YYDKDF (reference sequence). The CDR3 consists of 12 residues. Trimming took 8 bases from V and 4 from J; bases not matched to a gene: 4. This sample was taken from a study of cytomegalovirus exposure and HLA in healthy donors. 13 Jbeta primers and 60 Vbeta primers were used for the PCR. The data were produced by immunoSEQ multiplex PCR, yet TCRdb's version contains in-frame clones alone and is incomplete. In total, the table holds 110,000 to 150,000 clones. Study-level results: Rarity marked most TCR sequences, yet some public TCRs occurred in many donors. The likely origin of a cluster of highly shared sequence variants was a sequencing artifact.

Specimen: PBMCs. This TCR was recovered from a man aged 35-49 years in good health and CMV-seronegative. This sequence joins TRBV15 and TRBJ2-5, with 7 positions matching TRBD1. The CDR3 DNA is TGTGCCACCGGACCAGGGGGAGAGACCCAGTACTTC. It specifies CATGPGGETQYF.